A selection of T cell receptor beta chains follows, all from one sample in a study of cytomegalovirus exposure and HLA in healthy donors. Here immunoSEQ multiplex PCR was the method, and the copy in TCRdb shows in-frame clones only, minus some. The sample consists of about 110,000 clones, around 75% of them appearing once. The specimen was PBMCs. These TCRs come from a man between 35 and 55 years old in good health and CMV-seronegative. Both conserved end residues are part of each CDR3. D genes are given only for firm matches. A row's size may be missing; if present it is once, few, many or a size class.

J	V	size	D	CDR3	DNA
TRBJ1-2	TRBV5-1	NA	TRBD1	CASSLQPQGAQGGYTF	TGCGCCAGCAGCCTTCAACCACAGGGGGCACAGGGAGGCTACACCTTC
TRBJ2-7	TRBV6-1	NA	NA	CASSDGALTYEQYF	TGTGCCAGCAGTGATGGGGCTCTCACCTACGAGCAGTACTTC
TRBJ1-2	TRBV6-5	NA	TRBD1	CASSYSGTGEGYTF	TGTGCCAGCAGTTACTCCGGGACAGGGGAGGGCTACACCTTC
TRBJ2-7	TRBV2	NA	NA	CASSEINRMGNEQYF	TGTGCCAGCAGTGAAATCAACAGGATGGGGAACGAGCAGTACTTC
TRBJ1-4	TRBV19	NA	NA	CASRAAGTNEKLFF	TGTGCCAGTAGGGCAGCAGGAACTAATGAAAAACTGTTTTTT
TRBJ1-1	TRBV18	NA	NA	CASSPPGWTEAFF	TGTGCCAGCTCACCACCTGGCTGGACTGAAGCTTTCTTT
TRBJ2-5	TRBV13	once	NA	CASSLVLETQYF	TGTGCCAGCAGCTTAGTCTTAGAGACCCAGTACTTC
TRBJ2-3	TRBV5-1	NA	TRBD1	CASSLRLTGSGDTQYF	TGCGCCAGCAGCTTGAGATTGACAGGGAGTGGAGATACGCAGTATTTT
TRBJ2-7	TRBV7-9	NA	NA	CSSSLARVPTYEQYF	TGTTCCAGCAGCTTAGCGAGGGTACCGACCTACGAGCAGTACTTC
TRBJ1-3	TRBV5-5	NA	NA	CASSRLFSGNTIYF	TGTGCCAGCAGCAGACTGTTCTCTGGAAACACCATATATTTT
TRBJ1-2	TRBV9	NA	NA	CASSDRVQGYTF	TGTGCCAGCAGCGACAGGGTCCAGGGCTACACCTTC
TRBJ1-1	TRBV5-1	few	NA	CASSFGVADTEAFF	TGCGCCAGCAGCTTCGGGGTCGCAGACACTGAAGCTTTCTTT
TRBJ1-4	TRBV18	once	TRBD1	CASSPQDRGLFF	TGTGCCAGCTCACCACAGGACAGGGGCCTGTTTTTT
TRBJ1-2	TRBV19	NA	TRBD1	CASRRRTGSSYGYTF	TGTGCCAGTAGGCGTCGGACAGGGAGTAGTTATGGCTACACCTTC
TRBJ1-6	TRBV4-2	NA	NA	CASSQTRGSPLHF	TGTGCCAGCAGCCAGACCAGGGGTTCACCCCTCCACTTT
TRBJ2-7	TRBV18	NA	NA	CASSPRDSSYEQYF	TGTGCCAGCTCACCCCGGGACTCTTCCTACGAGCAGTACTTC
TRBJ2-3	TRBV5-1	NA	NA	CASSFGGTQYF	TGCGCCAGCAGCTTCGGGGGTACGCAGTATTTT
TRBJ2-5	TRBV5-1	once	NA	CASSVGTLGETQYF	TGCGCCAGCAGCGTTGGGACATTGGGAGAGACCCAGTACTTC
TRBJ2-7	TRBV10-2	NA	TRBD2	CASKLGGGAYEQYF	TGCGCCAGCAAGCTCGGCGGGGGGGCCTACGAGCAGTACTTC
TRBJ2-6	TRBV4-2	few	NA	CASSQKGAPGANVLTF	TGTGCCAGCAGCCAGAAAGGGGCTCCTGGGGCCAACGTCCTGACTTTC
TRBJ2-3	TRBV7-6	once	NA	CASSFTWGEKDTQYF	TGTGCCAGCAGCTTTACCTGGGGCGAGAAAGATACGCAGTATTTT
TRBJ1-4	TRBV6-1	NA	NA	CASSALVPGEKLFF	TGTGCCAGCAGTGCCCTGGTCCCGGGTGAAAAACTGTTTTTT
TRBJ2-1	TRBV6-5	few	NA	CASSNGNEQFF	TGTGCCAGCAGCAACGGCAATGAGCAGTTCTTC
TRBJ2-1	TRBV12-5	NA	TRBD1	CASGLPIYRGLDRNEQFF	TGTGCTAGCGGTTTGCCAATCTACAGGGGTTTGGATAGGAATGAGCAGTTCTTC
TRBJ2-3	TRBV5-1	NA	TRBD2	CASSFSRGGRDTQYF	TGCGCCAGCAGCTTTTCGCGGGGGGGCCGGGATACGCAGTATTTT
TRBJ1-3	TRBV5-1	NA	TRBD1	CASSSVPGQGDTIYF	TGCGCCAGCAGCTCCGTCCCGGGACAGGGTGACACCATATATTTT
TRBJ2-3	TRBV19	NA	NA	CASSIWTSGGTDTQYF	TGTGCCAGTAGTATTTGGACCTCTGGGGGGACAGATACGCAGTATTTT
TRBJ2-7	TRBV7-2	NA	NA	CASSQIQVAYEQYF	TGTGCCAGCAGCCAAATTCAGGTCGCCTACGAGCAGTACTTC
TRBJ2-3	TRBV11-3	few	TRBD2	CASSLGTAGGSADTQYF	TGTGCCAGCAGCTTAGGCACGGCGGGGGGTAGTGCAGATACGCAGTATTTT
TRBJ2-7	TRBV28	NA	NA	CASRQFPAAEQYF	TGTGCCAGTCGACAGTTCCCTGCCGCCGAGCAGTACTTC
TRBJ2-5	TRBV18	NA	TRBD1	CASSPLVDRGPSRETQYF	TGTGCCAGCTCACCACTGGTGGACAGGGGGCCCTCAAGGGAGACCCAGTACTTC
TRBJ1-1	TRBV11-3	NA	TRBD1	CASSSTGRDTEAFF	TGTGCCAGCAGCTCGACAGGGCGGGACACTGAAGCTTTCTTT
TRBJ2-1	TRBV2	NA	TRBD1	CASSEAVTGGFNEQFF	TGTGCCAGCAGTGAAGCGGTGACAGGGGGTTTCAATGAGCAGTTCTTC
TRBJ1-2	TRBV5-1	NA	TRBD1	CASSSGQIYGYTF	TGCGCCAGCAGCTCGGGACAGATCTATGGCTACACCTTC
TRBJ2-7	TRBV5-1	NA	TRBD1	CASSLGQGFSYEQYF	TGCGCCAGCAGCTTGGGACAGGGATTTTCCTACGAGCAGTACTTC
TRBJ2-5	TRBV4-1	NA	TRBD2	CASSQDISGGVQETQYF	TGCGCCAGCAGCCAAGATATTAGCGGGGGGGTGCAAGAGACCCAGTACTTC
TRBJ2-1	TRBV6-6	NA	TRBD1	CASSPTRQGPDNEQFF	TGTGCCAGCAGTCCCACTAGACAGGGTCCCGACAATGAGCAGTTCTTC